These 7 T cell receptor beta chains came from one sample sequenced in a study of graft-versus-host responses after intestinal transplantation. These TCRs' antigens remain unknown. Sequencing was performed with immunoSEQ multiplex PCR; in TCRdb, only in-frame clones are kept and a portion is missing. Found here are about 35,000 clones, 93% of them singletons; the top ten hold approximately 20%. Sample: unstimulated CD8+ T cells sorted from spleen or lymph node cells, taken before transplant. These receptor sequences come from a human donor who was the organ donor for an intestinal transplant.

This clone was counted a single time. J is TRBJ1-2 and V is TRBV4-2, with D unresolved. Trimming shortened V by 4 bases and J by 7 bases, and 22 bases separated the two germline ends. In germline, CDR1 is LGHNA, CDR2 YNFKEQ. This CDR3 is built from 16 residues. CDR3 nucleotide sequence: TGTGCCAGCAGCCCCCCCAATGATTTGGCCGGGGTTGGCTACACCTTC. Its translation: CASSPPNDLAGVGYTF.

This clone was recorded a few times. The rearrangement joins TRBV11-2 to TRBJ2-1; maybe TRBD2 (7 bases). V lost 7 bases, J lost 8 bases, and 21 bases lay in between. The CDR3 length is 15 residues. Germline CDR1 is SGHAT and CDR2 is FQNNGV. CDR3 sequence reads: CASTLGGGGLDEQFF. The CDR3 DNA sequence: TGTGCCAGCACCCTGGGGGGGGGCGGGTTGGATGAGCAGTTCTTC.

J is TRBJ2-7 and V is TRBV5-5, with D perhaps TRBD1 (6 bases). The CDR3 has 14 residues. V lost 1 base and J 3 bases, leaving 11 bases between the germline ends. CDR1 and CDR2 (germline): SGHKS, YYEKEE (reference sequence). The CDR3 region has the DNA TGTGCCAGCAGCTTGCCCCAGGGGTTCTACGAGCAGTACTTC. Amino acid sequence: CASSLPQGFYEQYF.

The J gene is TRBJ1-4, the V gene TRBV4-2; possible D gene TRBD1, 6 bases. In germline, CDR1 is LGHNA, CDR2 YNFKEQ. The CDR3 spans 15 residues. With 4 bases removed from V and 3 bases from J, the gap between germline ends came to 12 bases. CDR3 in DNA: TGTGCCAGCAGCCCGGAGGGGGACTCTAATGAAAAACTGTTTTTT. Its translation is CASSPEGDSNEKLFF.

The rearrangement uses TRBV4-3 and TRBJ1-2, with D perhaps TRBD1 (6 bases). This CDR3 comprises 16 residues. Germline CDR1 and CDR2: LGHNA and YSLEER. V dropped 3 bases and J dropped 0 bases, with 14 bases sitting between them. The CDR3 DNA sequence: TGCGCCAGCAGCCAGGTACAGGGAGGGGCTAACTATGGCTACACCTTC. Translated, it gives CASSQVQGGANYGYTF.

V and J are TRBV7-9 and TRBJ2-7; 11 nucleotides match TRBD2. CDR1 SEHNR and CDR2 FQNEAQ come from the germline V gene (reference sequence). J lost 4 bases, V lost 5 bases, and 4 bases had no gene match. This CDR3 comprises 14 residues. The CDR3 DNA follows: TGTGCCAGCAGCACCGCTAGCGGGAGGTACGAGCAGTACTTC. Translated, it gives CASSTASGRYEQYF.

The rearrangement uses TRBV7-9 and TRBJ2-7; weak D call: TRBD1 (6 bases). V dropped 3 bases and J dropped 3 bases, with 15 bases sitting between them. The CDR3 contains 15 residues. Germline values: CDR1 SEHNR, CDR2 FQNEAQ (reference sequence). Here the CDR3 DNA reads TGTGCCAGCAGCTTCACCTCGGGACATTACTACGAGCAGTACTTC. Its translation: CASSFTSGHYYEQYF. The entire variable domain, with the rest obtained from reference TRBV7-9 and TRBJ2-7, is as follows: DTGVSQNPRHKITKRGQNVTFRCDPISEHNRLYWYRQTLGQGPEFLTYFQNEAQLEKSRLLSDRFSAERPKGSFSTLEIQRTEQGDSAMYLCASSFTSGHYYEQYFGPGTRLTVT.